Listed below are T cell receptor beta chains from one sample, sequenced in a study of T-cell reconstitution after alpha-beta-depleted transplantation in children. Each CDR3 protein is one row after TCRdb ran MiXCR on the PCR reads. The sample includes approximately 500,000 distinct CDR3 sequences, approximately 30% of them seen just once. The sequencing here drew on PBMCs, taken before TCRalphabeta/CD19-depleted stem cell transplant. The receptor set was obtained from a boy less than two years old with Wiskott-Aldrich syndrome, due to receive a stem cell transplant. Both conserved end residues are part of each CDR3.

TRBV7-3	TRBJ2-2	CASSPRETGELFF
TRBV12-3/TRBV12-4	TRBJ2-2	CASSPGTFRVGELFF
TRBV4-1	TRBJ1-4	CASSQTGTGGLRGEKLFF
TRBV5-1	TRBJ2-7	CASSRSGGSSYEQYF
TRBV10-3	TRBJ1-5	CAISPGTGINQPQHF
TRBV7-6	TRBJ2-7	CASSLLQGAGEQYF
TRBV9	TRBJ2-1	CASSVGAGTYNEQFF
TRBV12-3/TRBV12-4	TRBJ2-5	CASKQGLLETQYF
TRBV28	TRBJ2-2	CASSLPGQGELFF
TRBV5-1	TRBJ2-7	CASSLGSLGEQYF
TRBV5-1	TRBJ2-1	CASSLARKTSYNEQFF
TRBV5-1	TRBJ1-2	CASSLAGGPSYGYTF
TRBV20-1	TRBJ2-7	CSASSGRGYEQYF
TRBV28	TRBJ1-2	CASSLLRGYGYTF
TRBV11-2	TRBJ2-7	CASSLGTSAGEQYF
TRBV11-2	TRBJ1-1	CASSLGTDRGRKNTEAFF
TRBV20-1	TRBJ2-5	CSARLTAPTQYF
TRBV20-1	TRBJ2-1	CSAPTSGRANYNEQFF
TRBV10-2	TRBJ1-2	CASTVSRGNYGYTF
TRBV7-8	TRBJ2-1	CASSLKGFRGRNDNEQFF
TRBV5-1	TRBJ2-6	CASSFSSSGANVLTF
TRBV5-1	TRBJ2-1	CASSSVRTGLHEQFF
TRBV5-1	TRBJ2-4	CASSLSSAVIGIQYF
TRBV9	TRBJ2-3	CASSRLPGLAADTQYF
TRBV12-3/TRBV12-4	TRBJ2-7	CASSLSPNYEQYF
TRBV18	TRBJ2-7	CASSLGQIDEQYF
TRBV5-6	TRBJ2-1	CASSLSVLAGGYNEQFF
TRBV20-1	TRBJ2-3	CSARLAGGDTQYF
TRBV29-1	TRBJ1-2	CSVSSGTANYGYTF
TRBV5-1	TRBJ1-4	CASSSRGLGEKLFF
TRBV20-1	TRBJ2-1	CSAEGLAGYNEQFF
TRBV29-1	TRBJ1-2	CSVERGPGYGYTF
TRBV20-1	TRBJ2-3	CSASFLLAETDTQYF
TRBV28	TRBJ1-1	CASFTGQGFGHTEAFF
TRBV5-1	TRBJ2-1	CASSPREESSYNEQFF
TRBV24-1	TRBJ2-7	CATSEPGSYEQYF
TRBV5-1	TRBJ2-5	CASSSGTGKETQYF
TRBV30	TRBJ2-3	CAWSSPDTQYF
TRBV2	TRBJ2-5	CASSGGREETQYF
TRBV29-1	TRBJ1-6	CSVKENQGRDSPLHF
TRBV9	TRBJ2-5	CASSVAPIGGTQYF
TRBV5-1	TRBJ2-1	CASSGRDRVDNEQFF
TRBV20-1	TRBJ2-5	CSARDLSGAETQYF
TRBV20-1	TRBJ2-3	CSAFISGWTDTQYF
TRBV20-1	TRBJ2-3	CSAGTQNTDTQYF
TRBV5-1	TRBJ2-7	CASSWGLAFSYEQYF
TRBV20-1	TRBJ2-1	CSARVGQGAGNEQFF
TRBV5-1	TRBJ2-2	CASSRGLANTGELFF
TRBV5-1	TRBJ1-2	CASSLQGAGPPYNGYTF
TRBV29-1	TRBJ2-3	CSVKVIGPTDTQYF
TRBV5-1	TRBJ2-7	CASSLTTGTGGNEQYF
TRBV5-1	TRBJ2-5	CASSLGAGEETQYF
TRBV5-1	TRBJ2-5	CASSGDGTQETQYF
TRBV5-1	TRBJ2-5	CASSYGLAQETQYF
TRBV27	TRBJ2-1	CASRASGVLYNEQFF
TRBV15	TRBJ2-1	CATSRGTSGRAYNEQFF
TRBV20-1	TRBJ2-1	CSAPSRDRGQIEQFF
TRBV20-1	TRBJ2-1	CSAYAGTGPLALSYNEQFF